The entry below describes one TCR beta chain. Its antigen has not been determined. Qualities for individual bases were not recorded, and no much larger clone is one base off. The immunoSEQ Assay, a bias-controlled multiplex PCR, was used to amplify TCRbeta CDR3 regions from genomic DNA. In the authors' own workflow: Nucleated cell counts per sample were estimated from amplification of reference gene primers within the assay. Sequence reads were collapsed and filtered to measure the absolute abundance of every unique TCRbeta CDR3 rearrangement. For each sample, productive Simpson clonality was calculated as the square root of Simpson's diversity index over productive rearrangements. TCRdb limited this immuneACCESS table to in-frame rearrangements with V and J called. A share of clones is missing; checked studies link under half to unresolved V genes, and the rest is unexplained. V and J calls and clone size come straight from that table; D and trimming were deduced from the DNA. Present in this sample are 350,000 or so clones, roughly 90% of which were seen just once. Of the sample, about a fifth falls within the top ten clones.

The record originates from a study of blood T cell repertoires in COVID-19 (TCRdb year 2020). For the study in its entirety: The collaborator samples originated in the United States, Italy and Spain and spanned the acute and convalescent phases of COVID-19. The material from the prospective study consisted of cDNA or gDNA derived from T cells, B-cell-depleted T cells, or PBMCs. The dataset comprised deeply sampled blood TCRbeta repertoires from subjects exposed to, actively infected with, or recovered from COVID-19. The repertoires were released in a freely available public database intended as a resource for research on the immune response to SARS-CoV-2. Samples were obtained from the ongoing ImmuneRACE study (first 160 participants) and from 1,254 subjects provided by 6 global collaborators. Nearly every sample came with metadata listing a de-identified subject ID, COVID-19 status, age in years and sex. Where available, HLA class I and class II types were obtained from metadata supplied by the sample provider rather than from assay-based typing.

The CDR3 holds 17 amino acids from the cysteine to the phenylalanine. Just the 51-base CDR3 DNA is kept, in frame starting at base 1. The germline V gene gives CDR1 as MDHEN and CDR2 as SYDVKM. The junction shows trimming of 2 bases on V and 10 bases on J, and the gene matches do not reach 13 bases of it. Points the paper makes about the study in general: Clinical and demographic metadata were provided uncurated, with the amount varying by source and participant.

In the prospective study, participants were roughly 18 to 100 years old, resided in about two dozen geographic areas of the United States, and were enrolled through a virtual design. In the prospective study, cohorts were assigned on the basis of participant-reported clinical history obtained from a screening survey and a study questionnaire. Recovered participants in ImmuneRACE Cohort 3 were defined as having two consecutive negative NP/OP PCR tests, clearance from a healthcare professional, or resolution of symptoms. Each participant in the prospective study had whole blood, serum and a nasopharyngeal or oropharyngeal swab collected by mobile phlebotomists. Over a roughly two-month period, participants in the prospective study had the option of providing additional blood draws and questionnaires. Before DNA extraction, prospective study blood samples were shipped either frozen or at room temperature.

The source material was PBMCs or T cells enriched from blood (not recorded which). This chain is built from TRBV28 and TRBJ1-6; TRBD1 lines up with 8 middle nucleotides. The receptor was derived from a woman aged 25 to 39 who had recovered from COVID-19. CDR3 protein: CASSLPLRTGFWSPLHF. The bases are TGTGCCAGCAGTTTACCCCTTCGGACAGGGTTTTGGTCACCCCTCCACTTT.